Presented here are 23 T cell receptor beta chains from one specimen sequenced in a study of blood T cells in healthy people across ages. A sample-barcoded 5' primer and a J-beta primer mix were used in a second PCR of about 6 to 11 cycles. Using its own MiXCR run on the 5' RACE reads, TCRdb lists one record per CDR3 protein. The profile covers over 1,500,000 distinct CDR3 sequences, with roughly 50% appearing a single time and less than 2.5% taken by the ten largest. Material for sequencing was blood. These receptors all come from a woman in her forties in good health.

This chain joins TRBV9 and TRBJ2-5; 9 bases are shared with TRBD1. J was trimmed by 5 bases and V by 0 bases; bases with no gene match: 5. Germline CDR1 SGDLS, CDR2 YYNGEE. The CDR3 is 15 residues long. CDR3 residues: CASSVGTGVVETQYF. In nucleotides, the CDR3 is TGTGCCAGCAGCGTAGGGACAGGGGTCGTTGAGACCCAGTACTTC. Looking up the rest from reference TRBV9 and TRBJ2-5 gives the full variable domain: DSGVTQTPKHLITATGQRVTLRCSPRSGDLSVYWYQQSLDQGLQFLIQYYNGEERAKGNILERFSAQQFPDLHSELNLSSLELGDSALYFCASSVGTGVVETQYFGPGTRLLVL.

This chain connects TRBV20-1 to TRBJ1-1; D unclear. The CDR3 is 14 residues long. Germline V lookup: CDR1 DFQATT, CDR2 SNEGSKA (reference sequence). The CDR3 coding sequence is TGCCTTTACCAGGTTGCCGGGCGGGCCACTGAAGCTTTCTTT. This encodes CLYQVAGRATEAFF.

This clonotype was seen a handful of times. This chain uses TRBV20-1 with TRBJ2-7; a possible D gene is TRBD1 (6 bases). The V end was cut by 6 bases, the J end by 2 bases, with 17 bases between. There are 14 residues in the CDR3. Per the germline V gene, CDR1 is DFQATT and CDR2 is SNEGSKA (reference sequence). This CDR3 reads CSAALPGQTYEQYF. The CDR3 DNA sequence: TGCAGTGCCGCCTTGCCTGGACAGACCTACGAGCAGTACTTC.

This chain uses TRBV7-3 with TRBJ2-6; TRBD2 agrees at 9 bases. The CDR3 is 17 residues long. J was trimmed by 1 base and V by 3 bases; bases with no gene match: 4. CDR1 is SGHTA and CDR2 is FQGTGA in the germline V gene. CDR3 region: CASSFGGGASGANVLTF. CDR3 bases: TGTGCCAGCAGCTTCGGCGGGGGGGCATCTGGGGCCAACGTCCTGACTTTC.

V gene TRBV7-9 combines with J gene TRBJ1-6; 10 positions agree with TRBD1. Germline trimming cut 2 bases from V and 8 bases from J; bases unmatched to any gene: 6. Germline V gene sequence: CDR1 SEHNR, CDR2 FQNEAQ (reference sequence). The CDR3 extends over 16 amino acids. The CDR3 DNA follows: TGTGCCAGCAGCTTACGGGGGACAGGGGAGGATTCACCCCTCCACTTT. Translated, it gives CASSLRGTGEDSPLHF.

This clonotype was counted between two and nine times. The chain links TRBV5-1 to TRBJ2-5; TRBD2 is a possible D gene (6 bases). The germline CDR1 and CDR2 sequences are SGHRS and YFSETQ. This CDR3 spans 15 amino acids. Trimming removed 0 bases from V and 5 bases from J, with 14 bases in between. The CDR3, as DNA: TGCGCCAGCAGCTTGGATGGCGCAGGGAGGGAGACCCAGTACTTC. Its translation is CASSLDGAGRETQYF.

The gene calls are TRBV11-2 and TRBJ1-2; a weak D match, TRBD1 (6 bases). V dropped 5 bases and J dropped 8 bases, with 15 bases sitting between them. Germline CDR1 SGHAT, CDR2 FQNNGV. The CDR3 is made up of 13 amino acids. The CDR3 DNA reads TGTGCCAGCAGCGGGCAGTACAGGGAAGGCTACACCTTC. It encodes CASSGQYREGYTF.

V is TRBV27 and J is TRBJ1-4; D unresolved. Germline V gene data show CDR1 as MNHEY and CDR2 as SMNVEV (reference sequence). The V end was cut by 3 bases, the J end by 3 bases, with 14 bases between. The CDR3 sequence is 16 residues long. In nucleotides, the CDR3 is TGTGCCAGCAGTTTGTCCCCCGGGATCTCTAATGAAAAACTGTTTTTT. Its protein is CASSLSPGISNEKLFF.

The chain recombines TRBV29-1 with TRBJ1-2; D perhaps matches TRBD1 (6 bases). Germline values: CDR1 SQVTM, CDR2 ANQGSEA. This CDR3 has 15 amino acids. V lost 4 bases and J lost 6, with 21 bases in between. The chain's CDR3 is CSVVLVAGEVHGYTF. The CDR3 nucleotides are TGCAGCGTTGTTCTCGTGGCAGGGGAGGTCCATGGCTACACCTTC.

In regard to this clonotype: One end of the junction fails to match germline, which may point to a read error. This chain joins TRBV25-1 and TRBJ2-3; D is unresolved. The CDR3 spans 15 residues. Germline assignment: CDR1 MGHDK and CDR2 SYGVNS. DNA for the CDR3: TGTGCCAGCAGCGTCCGCGGTTACTACACAGATATGCAGTATTTT. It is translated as CASSVRGYYTDMQYF. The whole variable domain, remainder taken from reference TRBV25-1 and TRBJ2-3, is EADIYQTPRYLVIGTGKKITLECSQTMGHDKMYWYQQDPGMELHLIHYSYGVNSTEKGDLSSESTVSRIRTEHFPLTLESARPSHTSQYLCASSVRGYYTDMQYFGPGTRLTVL.

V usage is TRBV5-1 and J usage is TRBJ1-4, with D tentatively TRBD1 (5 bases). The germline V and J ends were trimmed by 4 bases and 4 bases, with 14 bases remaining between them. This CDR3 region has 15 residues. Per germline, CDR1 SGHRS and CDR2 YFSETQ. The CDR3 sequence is CASSPRDGVNEKLFF. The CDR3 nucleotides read TGCGCCAGCAGCCCACGGGACGGAGTTAATGAAAAACTGTTTTTT.

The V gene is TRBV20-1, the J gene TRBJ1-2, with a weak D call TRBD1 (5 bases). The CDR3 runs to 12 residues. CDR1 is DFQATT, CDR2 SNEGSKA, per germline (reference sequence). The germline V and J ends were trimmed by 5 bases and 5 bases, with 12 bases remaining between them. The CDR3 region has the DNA TGCAGTGCTCCGGAGGGGTTTTATGGCTACACCTTC. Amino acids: CSAPEGFYGYTF.

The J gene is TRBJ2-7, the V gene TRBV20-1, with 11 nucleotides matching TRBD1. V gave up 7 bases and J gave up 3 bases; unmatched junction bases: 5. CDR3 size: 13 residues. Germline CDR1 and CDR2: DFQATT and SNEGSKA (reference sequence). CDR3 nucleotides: TGCAGTGAAACGGGACAGGGGGACTACGAGCAGTACTTC. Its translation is CSETGQGDYEQYF.

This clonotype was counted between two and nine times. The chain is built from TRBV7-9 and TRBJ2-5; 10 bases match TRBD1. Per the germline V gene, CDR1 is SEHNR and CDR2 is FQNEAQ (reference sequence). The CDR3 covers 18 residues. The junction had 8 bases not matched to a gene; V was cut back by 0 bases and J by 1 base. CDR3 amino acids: CASSLAGQGINPQETQYF. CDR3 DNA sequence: TGTGCCAGCAGCTTAGCGGGACAGGGGATAAACCCCCAAGAGACCCAGTACTTC.

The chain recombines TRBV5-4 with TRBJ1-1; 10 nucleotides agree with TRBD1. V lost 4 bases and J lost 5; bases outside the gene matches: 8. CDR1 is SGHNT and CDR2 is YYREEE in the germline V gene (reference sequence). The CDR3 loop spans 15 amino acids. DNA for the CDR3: TGTGCCAGCAGCCCCGGGGGGACAGGGGATACTGAAGCTTTCTTT. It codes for CASSPGGTGDTEAFF.

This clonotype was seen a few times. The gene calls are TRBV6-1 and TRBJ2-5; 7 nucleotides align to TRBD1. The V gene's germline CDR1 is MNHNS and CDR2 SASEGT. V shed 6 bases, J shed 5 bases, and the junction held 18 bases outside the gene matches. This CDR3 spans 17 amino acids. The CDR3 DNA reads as TGTGCCAGCAGAATGTATGGGGACAGCCAGACAGGGGAGACCCAGTACTTC. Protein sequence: CASRMYGDSQTGETQYF.

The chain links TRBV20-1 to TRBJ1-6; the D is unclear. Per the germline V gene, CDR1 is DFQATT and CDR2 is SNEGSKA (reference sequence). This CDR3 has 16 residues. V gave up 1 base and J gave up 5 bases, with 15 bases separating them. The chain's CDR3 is CSARANYGDNNSPLHF. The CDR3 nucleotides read TGCAGTGCTAGAGCTAATTACGGGGATAATAATTCACCCCTCCACTTT.

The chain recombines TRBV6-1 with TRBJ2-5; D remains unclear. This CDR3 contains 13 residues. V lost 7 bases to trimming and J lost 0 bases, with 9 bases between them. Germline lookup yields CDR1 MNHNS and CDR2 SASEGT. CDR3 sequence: CASKGQNQETQYF. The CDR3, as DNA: TGTGCCAGCAAAGGGCAGAACCAAGAGACCCAGTACTTC.

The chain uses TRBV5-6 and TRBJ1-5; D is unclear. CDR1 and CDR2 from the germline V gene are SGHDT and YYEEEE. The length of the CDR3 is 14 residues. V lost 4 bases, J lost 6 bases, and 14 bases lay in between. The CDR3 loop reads CASSQRTRGQPQHF. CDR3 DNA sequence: TGTGCCAGCAGCCAAAGGACGCGGGGTCAGCCCCAGCATTTT.

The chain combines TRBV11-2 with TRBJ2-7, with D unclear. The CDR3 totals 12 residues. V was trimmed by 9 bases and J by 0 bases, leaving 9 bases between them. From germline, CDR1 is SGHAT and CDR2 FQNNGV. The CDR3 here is CASRRTSYEQYF. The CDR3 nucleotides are TGTGCCAGTCGAAGGACCTCCTACGAGCAGTACTTC.

The CDR3 bases are TGTGCCAGCAGTCACGGAACTGCTTGGGGTGGCTACACCTTC. Its protein product is CASSHGTAWGGYTF. The V call is TRBV7-2, the J call TRBJ1-2, with no clear D. Trimming removed 6 bases from V and 7 bases from J, with 18 bases in between. There are 14 residues in the CDR3. CDR1 and CDR2 (germline): SGHTA, FQGNSA.

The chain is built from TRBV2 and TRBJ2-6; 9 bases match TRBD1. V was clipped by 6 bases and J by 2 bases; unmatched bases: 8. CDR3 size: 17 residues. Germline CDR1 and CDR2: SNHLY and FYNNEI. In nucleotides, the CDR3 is TGTGCCAGCAGCCAGGGACAGGGCGCAGCTGGGGCCAACGTCCTGACTTTC. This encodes CASSQGQGAAGANVLTF.

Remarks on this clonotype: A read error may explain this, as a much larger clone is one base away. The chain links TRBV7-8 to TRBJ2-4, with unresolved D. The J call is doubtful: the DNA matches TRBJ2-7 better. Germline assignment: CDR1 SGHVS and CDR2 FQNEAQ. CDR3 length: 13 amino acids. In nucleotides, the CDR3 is TGTGCCAGCACCCCTGAACTTACCGACGAGCAGTACTTC. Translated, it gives CASTPELTDEQYF.